This T cell receptor beta chain was observed in a study of T cell changes during pregnancy in multiple sclerosis. There are 14 residues in the CDR3. CDR1 and CDR2 from the germline V gene are GTSNPN and SVGIG (reference sequence). Trimming removed 5 bases from V and 3 bases from J; junction bases left unmatched: 5. Assay used: immunoSEQ multiplex PCR; TCRdb lists only in-frame clones, some missing. Among 34,000 or so clones listed, about 90% were seen once. The sample was CD8+ T cells from peripheral blood mononuclear cells, taken after pregnancy. This chain joins TRBV30 and TRBJ2-2; 8 bases line up with TRBD1. The receptor comes from a female donor with multiple sclerosis, enrolled in a pregnancy study. The CDR3 protein is CAWQGARDTGELFF. The CDR3 DNA reads as TGTGCCTGGCAGGGGGCGCGGGACACCGGGGAGCTGTTTTTT. Full variable domain (outside the CDR3, taken from reference TRBV30 and TRBJ2-2): SQTIHQWPATLVQPVGSPLSLECTVEGTSNPNLYWYRQAAGRGLQLLFYSVGIGQISSEVPQNLSASRPQDRQFILSSKKLLLSDSGFYLCAWQGARDTGELFFGEGSRLTVL.